Below, 9 T cell receptor beta chains from the same sample are listed, as sequenced in a study of Graves' ophthalmopathy and Graves' hyperthyroidism. Amplification targeted the TCR beta CDR3 regions, with RNA transcripts as the source material. Second-round multiplex PCR came after first-round RT-PCR with HTBI primers. One entry per CDR3 protein results from TCRdb running MiXCR on the multiplex PCR reads. Of about 1.2 million distinct CDR3 sequences in the sample, about two fifths are singletons; the top ten hold 11%. The specimen sequenced was peripheral blood or thyroid tissue (not recorded which). These receptors originate from an adult man with Graves' hyperthyroidism.

This clonotype was counted ten times or more. Germline and junction disagree at one end, which may indicate a read error. V gene TRBV5-1 combines with J gene TRBJ2-5; D might be TRBD2 (5 bases). The V gene's germline CDR1 is SGHRS and CDR2 YFSETQ. The CDR3 is 13 amino acids. The CDR3 reads CASREGGEETQYF. The CDR3 DNA reads as TGTGCCAGCAGAGAGGGCGGTGAAGAGACCCAGTACTTC.

Ten or more counts support this clonotype. The rearrangement uses TRBV12-3 or TRBV12-4 and TRBJ2-7; 10 bases line up with TRBD2. With 4 bases clipped from V and 3 bases from J, the junction kept 3 bases outside the gene matches. This CDR3 is built from 14 residues. This CDR3 reads CASSSSGSVYEQYF. CDR3 in DNA: TGTGCCAGCAGTTCTAGCGGGAGTGTCTACGAGCAGTACTTC.

The rearrangement uses TRBV10-3 and TRBJ1-5, with D possibly being TRBD1 (5 bases). Germline assignment: CDR1 ENHRY and CDR2 SYGVKD. Trimming removed 10 bases from V and 2 bases from J, with 24 bases in between. The CDR3 spans 17 residues. CDR3 coding DNA: TGTGCCAGCAGCCTGGGACCTCCCCGCAGAGGCAATCAGCCCCAGCATTTT. This codes for CASSLGPPRRGNQPQHF.

This clonotype came up once. The chain uses TRBV7-9 and TRBJ2-5; D not resolved. CDR1 and CDR2 from the germline V gene are SEHNR and FQNEAQ (reference sequence). This CDR3 comprises 13 residues. Trimming took off 2 bases at V and 5 bases at J, with 9 bases between the two ends. The CDR3 here is CASSLPRKETQYF. CDR3 sequence (DNA): TGTGCCAGCAGCTTACCGAGGAAGGAGACCCAGTACTTC.

This clonotype was recorded many times. The V and J genes are TRBV20-1 and TRBJ2-5; D might be TRBD2 (5 bases). Germline V lookup: CDR1 DFQATT, CDR2 SNEGSKA (reference sequence). Trimming pared 3 bases from V and 5 bases from J, leaving 10 bases between. The CDR3 loop spans 12 amino acids. The CDR3 spells CSARHGKETQYF. The CDR3 coding sequence is TGCAGTGCTAGGCACGGGAAGGAGACCCAGTACTTC.

The V call is TRBV2, the J call TRBJ1-4; 9 nucleotides line up with TRBD1. After removal of 4 bases from V and 4 bases from J, the junction contained 4 bases not matched to a gene. The length of the CDR3 is 15 residues. Germline assignment: CDR1 SNHLY and CDR2 FYNNEI. The CDR3 nucleotides read TGTGCCAGCAGTGTGGGACAGGGAAATAATGAAAAACTGTTTTTT. Its protein is CASSVGQGNNEKLFF.

V is TRBV9 and J is TRBJ2-7; TRBD2 aligns across 10 bases. The CDR3 spans 14 residues. V was pared by 4 bases and J by 2 bases, with 3 bases of the junction left unmatched. The germline gives CDR1 SGDLS, CDR2 YYNGEE. This CDR3 is CASSPSGSTYEQYF. The CDR3 DNA reads as TGTGCCAGCAGCCCTAGCGGGAGTACCTACGAGCAGTACTTC.

This clonotype was found many times. The chain joins TRBV5-6 to TRBJ1-5; unclear D gene. Trimming took 3 bases from V and 3 from J, leaving 7 bases between them. Germline V lookup: CDR1 SGHDT, CDR2 YYEEEE. The CDR3 contains 13 residues. CDR3 DNA sequence: TGTGCCAGCAGCTACCAGAACAATCAGCCCCAGCATTTT. Amino acids: CASSYQNNQPQHF.

This clonotype showed up many times. Just one base apart from a much larger clone, this may be a read error. The chain employs TRBV25-1 and TRBJ2-2; no clear D. CDR1 is MGHDK, CDR2 SYGVNS, per germline. Trimming took off 7 bases at V and 7 bases at J, with 13 bases between the two ends. This CDR3 is 13 amino acids long. The DNA of the CDR3 is TGTGCCAGCAAGGCCACTGGGTTCGGGGAGCTGTTTTTT. Translating it yields CASKATGFGELFF.